The 3 T cell receptor beta chains given below trace back to one sample, sequenced in a study of beta chain features in type 1 diabetes. The whole isolated RNA underwent reverse transcription, so sequencing captured expressed TCRB transcripts. Only in-frame clones appear in the TCRdb table, and some are missing; sequencing was by immunoSEQ multiplex PCR. In the table there are about 130,000 clones, about 8.7% of which are singletons. Sequencing used central memory CD4+ T cells from blood. Receptors were obtained from a man aged 18-30 years in good health.

The J gene is TRBJ2-2, the V gene TRBV30; unclear D gene. The CDR3 is 11 amino acids. V was shortened by 4 bases and J by 7 bases, with 7 bases between the two germline ends. From germline, CDR1 is GTSNPN and CDR2 SVGIG (reference sequence). The CDR3 spells CAWKADGELFF. The CDR3 DNA is TGTGCCTGGAAGGCGGACGGGGAGCTGTTTTTT.

The chain recombines TRBV27 with TRBJ1-2; no definite D call. V dropped 1 base and J dropped 8 bases, with 11 bases sitting between them. The CDR3 runs 13 residues. The germline V gene encodes CDR1 MNHEY and CDR2 SMNVEV (reference sequence). CDR3 bases: TGTGCCAGCAGTTTATATCCCATGCGGGGCTACACCTTC. This gives the protein CASSLYPMRGYTF.

This chain links TRBV2 with TRBJ1-5; TRBD1 aligns across 7 bases. The CDR3 loop spans 14 amino acids. Germline V gene data show CDR1 as SNHLY and CDR2 as FYNNEI. V dropped 4 bases and J dropped 4; count of bases not matched to a gene: 4. The CDR3: CASSGTGRNQPQHF. The CDR3 DNA reads as TGTGCCAGCAGTGGGACAGGTAGAAATCAGCCCCAGCATTTT.